Given below is one T cell receptor beta chain in context. The sample comes from a study of T cell changes during pregnancy in multiple sclerosis. Libraries were prepared by immunoSEQ multiplex PCR; TCRdb keeps only in-frame clonotypes and omits some of them. The data contain almost 95,000 clones, 80% to 95% of them seen just once; the ten biggest clones take up approximately 1.4%. V was trimmed by 2 bases and J by 3 bases, leaving 10 bases between them. The germline gives CDR1 MNHEY, CDR2 SMNVEV (reference sequence). The CDR3 length is 14 residues. The specimen comprised peripheral blood, sampled in the first trimester of pregnancy. V usage is TRBV27 and J usage is TRBJ1-1; D unresolved. This TCR came from a female donor with multiple sclerosis, enrolled in a pregnancy study. The CDR3: CASSLQIKYTEAFF. The CDR3 DNA sequence: TGTGCCAGCAGTTTACAGATTAAGTACACTGAAGCTTTCTTT.